The 8 T cell receptor beta chains listed next were all sequenced from one sample in a study of beta chain features in type 1 diabetes. Regarding the study as a whole: Type 1 diabetes patients had moderately but significantly shorter TCRB CDR3s in all four CD4+ subsets.

Every bit of the isolated RNA underwent reverse transcription, so sequencing read expressed TCRB transcripts. Clones were sequenced by immunoSEQ multiplex PCR, and TCRdb holds only the in-frame ones, with some missing. The table includes about 170,000 clones, 7.8% detected once. These receptors have no known antigen. Sequenced sample: central memory CD4+ T cells from blood. The receptors were gathered from a woman aged 40 to 50 with type 1 diabetes.

The V gene is TRBV27, the J gene TRBJ1-1, with D maybe TRBD1 (5 bases). Germline V gives CDR1 MNHEY, CDR2 SMNVEV (reference sequence). V lost 5 bases, J lost 1 base, and 17 bases lay in between. CDR3 length: 16 residues. Here the CDR3 reads CASSLIYGGENTEAFF. The CDR3 nucleotides read TGTGCCAGCAGTCTCATCTATGGGGGGGAGAACACTGAAGCTTTCTTT.

This clone was counted a few times. V and J are TRBV25-1 and TRBJ2-1; perhaps TRBD1 as D (5 bases). V lost 3 bases, J lost 6 bases, and 12 bases lay in between. CDR1 and CDR2 from the germline V gene are MGHDK and SYGVNS. This CDR3 comprises 14 residues. CDR3 in amino acids: CASSEAGSFNEQFF. CDR3 coding DNA: TGTGCCAGCAGTGAGGCAGGGTCGTTCAATGAGCAGTTCTTC.

The chain joins TRBV27 to TRBJ1-6; D remains unclear. Germline V gene lookup returns CDR1 MNHEY and CDR2 SMNVEV (reference sequence). The CDR3 has 13 residues. The ends were cut back, 6 bases at V and 8 bases at J, with 11 bases in the middle. The CDR3 here is CASRRAVDSPLHF. The CDR3 coding sequence is TGTGCCAGCAGACGTGCGGTGGATTCACCCCTCCACTTT.

To note about this clone: At the DNA level, this CDR3 is encoded by other sequences in the same sample as well. The J gene is TRBJ1-1, the V gene TRBV9, with 7 nucleotides matching TRBD1. CDR3 length: 12 residues. The V gene end was trimmed by 4 bases and the J gene end by 5 bases; junction bases not matched to a gene: 2. From germline, CDR1 is SGDLS and CDR2 YYNGEE. The CDR3 region is CASSPRGTEAFF. The CDR3 nucleotides are TGTGCCAGCAGCCCCAGGGGGACTGAAGCTTTCTTT.

As to this clone: Germline and junction disagree at one end, which may indicate a read error. This chain joins TRBV6-6 and TRBJ1-1; 7 bases fit TRBD1. The CDR3 covers 11 residues. From germline, CDR1 is MNHNY and CDR2 SVGAGI (reference sequence). This CDR3 reads CASSFGDSLIF. The DNA of the CDR3 is TGTGCCAGCAGTTTTGGGGACAGCCTGATCTTT.

This clone was counted a few times. This chain joins TRBV19 and TRBJ2-5; D not certain. V was trimmed by 5 bases and J by 3 bases, leaving 13 bases between them. This CDR3 has 14 residues. Per germline, CDR1 LNHDA and CDR2 SQIVND (reference sequence). CDR3 region: CASSRGALEETQYF. The CDR3 DNA is TGTGCCAGTAGTCGCGGAGCATTGGAAGAGACCCAGTACTTC. The full variable domain, with the rest looked up from reference TRBV19 and TRBJ2-5, is DGGITQSPKYLFRKEGQNVTLSCEQNLNHDAMYWYRQDPGQGLRLIYYSQIVNDFQKGDIAEGYSVSREKKESFPLTVTSAQKNPTAFYLCASSRGALEETQYFGPGTRLLVL.

This clone was detected a few times. This chain connects TRBV28 to TRBJ2-3; no clear D gene. The germline V gene encodes CDR1 MDHEN and CDR2 SYDVKM. Trimming cost V 5 bases and J 4 bases, with 10 bases left between them. CDR3 size: 13 residues. The CDR3 region has the DNA TGTGCCAGCAGTAGTTGGGCATCAGATACGCAGTATTTT. This sequence encodes CASSSWASDTQYF.

This rearrangement joins TRBV4-1 to TRBJ2-5, with 8 bases lining up with TRBD2. With 3 bases clipped from V and 5 bases from J, the junction kept 8 bases outside the gene matches. CDR1 is MGHRA and CDR2 is YSYEKL in the germline V gene. CDR3 size: 15 residues. CDR3 nucleotides: TGCGCCAGCAGCCACCGAACGGGGGGGGGTGAGACCCAGTACTTC. This gives the protein CASSHRTGGGETQYF.